The T cell receptor beta chain under discussion was sequenced for a study of graft-versus-host responses after intestinal transplantation. Study-level results: Detection of GvH clones occurred in recipient marrow, and some had their first appearance in ileum or blood.

In regard to this clone: Its antigen is not identified.

The ends were cut back, 7 bases at V and 4 bases at J, with 14 bases in the middle. CDR1 MDHEN and CDR2 SYDVKM come from the germline V gene. The CDR3 runs to 14 residues. Profiling relied on immunoSEQ multiplex PCR, and the TCRdb table lists in-frame clones only, not all of them. Of around 78,000 clones listed, more than 75% are singletons. This sequence was found in a human donor who was the organ donor for an intestinal transplant. The V and J genes are TRBV28 and TRBJ1-5, with a possible D match to TRBD1 (5 bases). The specimen was unstimulated CD8+ T cells sorted from spleen or lymph node cells, collected before transplant. The DNA for the CDR3 is TGTGCCAGCATCTGGGCAGGGCCTAATCAGCCCCAGCATTTT. It codes for CASIWAGPNQPQHF.